A selection of T cell receptor beta chains follows, all from one sample in a study of blood T cell repertoires in COVID-19. The repertoire was sequenced with immunoSEQ multiplex PCR; TCRdb's copy has only in-frame clones and lacks some. The sample has about 200,000 clones, around 80% seen once. The specimen was peripheral blood. The source is an elderly woman with acute or convalescent COVID-19. CDR3s include the opening cysteine and the closing phenylalanine or tryptophan. The D gene is left open where the match is weak. Part of the rows lack a size; the others show once, few, many or a class for expanded clones.

v_call	j_call	clone_size	d_call	cdr3_aa	cdr3_nt
TRBV14	TRBJ2-7	.	.	CASSQGIGSTYEQYF	TGTGCCAGCAGCCAAGGAATAGGGAGTACCTACGAGCAGTACTTC
TRBV5-5	TRBJ1-1	few	.	CASNQPQGLRGAFF	TGTGCCAGCAATCAACCCCAGGGGCTCAGGGGAGCTTTCTTT
TRBV28	TRBJ2-7	.	.	CASISDRPSYEQYF	TGTGCCAGCATCTCGGACAGACCCTCCTACGAGCAGTACTTC
TRBV2	TRBJ1-2	.	.	CASSDGAVFSNYGYTF	TGTGCCAGCAGTGACGGCGCGGTATTCTCTAACTATGGCTACACCTTC
TRBV4-3	TRBJ2-7	.	TRBD2	CASSVRLAGPYEQYF	TGCGCCAGCAGCGTTAGACTAGCGGGGCCCTACGAGCAGTACTTC
TRBV6-2/TRBV6-3	TRBJ1-1	.	.	CASSPGASNTEAFF	TGTGCCAGCAGCCCGGGGGCCTCGAACACTGAAGCTTTCTTT
TRBV19	TRBJ1-1	few	.	CASSMRGPNTEAFF	TGTGCCAGTAGTATGCGGGGGCCGAACACTGAAGCTTTCTTT
TRBV6-5	TRBJ1-1	.	.	CASSSQGVNTEAFF	TGTGCCAGCAGCTCACAGGGTGTGAACACTGAAGCTTTCTTT
TRBV28	TRBJ2-5	.	TRBD1	CASSLFERVEAGGFVRASKTQYF	TGTGCCAGCAGTTTATTTGAAAGGGTGGAGGCAGGGGGCTTCGTGAGAGCTAGTAAGACCCAGTACTTC
TRBV25-1	TRBJ1-5	.	.	CASSDDQGSQPQHF	TGTGCCAGCAGTGACGACCAGGGCTCTCAGCCCCAGCATTTT
TRBV21-1	TRBJ2-7	.	.	CASSKEKRLPSYEQYF	TGTGCCAGCAGCAAAGAAAAGCGTCTACCCTCCTACGAGCAGTACTTC
TRBV18	TRBJ1-1	.	.	CASSPDRQTEAFF	TGTGCCAGCTCACCCGACCGACAGACTGAAGCTTTCTTT
TRBV12-2	TRBJ1-6	once	.	CASRLGLGTGDSPLHF	TGTGCAAGTCGCTTAGGACTTGGGACAGGGGATTCACCCCTCCACTTT
TRBV5-1	TRBJ1-1	.	TRBD1	CASSFYRDRGLNTEAFF	TGCGCCAGCAGCTTTTACCGGGACAGGGGGCTGAACACTGAAGCTTTCTTT
TRBV6-5	TRBJ1-2	.	.	CANSRVPNGYTF	TGTGCCAACTCCAGGGTCCCAAATGGCTACACCTTC
TRBV3-1/TRBV3-2	TRBJ2-3	.	.	CASSPTPRAARGRDTQYF	TGTGCCAGCAGCCCTACTCCTCGGGCCGCAAGGGGCAGAGATACGCAGTATTTT
TRBV10-1	TRBJ2-3	.	.	CASSDKLALRTDTQYF	TGCGCCAGCAGTGATAAGCTCGCGCTACGCACAGATACGCAGTATTTT
TRBV4-1	TRBJ2-5	.	TRBD1	CASSLDRGETQYF	TGCGCCAGCAGCCTCGACAGGGGAGAGACCCAGTACTTC
TRBV7-9	TRBJ1-2	.	TRBD1	CASSLQGTVGYTF	TGTGCCAGCAGCCTTCAGGGGACAGTAGGCTACACCTTC
TRBV28	TRBJ2-1	once	TRBD1	CASRSQGYNEQFF	TGTGCCAGCAGATCACAGGGGTACAATGAGCAGTTCTTC
TRBV27	TRBJ1-2	.	.	CASSLIPSTGFYGYTF	TGTGCCAGCAGCCTTATCCCTTCGACAGGCTTCTATGGCTACACCTTC
TRBV11-3	TRBJ1-4	.	TRBD1	CASSTYRGEEKLFF	TGTGCCAGCAGCACTTACAGGGGAGAGGAAAAACTGTTTTTT
TRBV5-5	TRBJ1-5	.	.	CGSRLAGSGNQPQHF	TGCGGATCTAGGTTGGCGGGATCGGGCAATCAGCCCCAGCATTTT
TRBV18	TRBJ2-1	.	.	CASSPIPEASSYNEQFF	TGTGCCAGCTCACCCATCCCAGAGGCCAGCTCCTACAATGAGCAGTTCTTC
TRBV27	TRBJ2-1	few	.	CASRELSGNEQFF	TGTGCCAGCAGGGAACTGTCAGGGAATGAGCAGTTCTTC
TRBV10-3	TRBJ1-1	.	.	CAISEGGRSTEAFF	TGTGCCATCAGTGAGGGAGGGAGGAGCACTGAAGCTTTCTTT
TRBV19	TRBJ1-2	few	TRBD1	CASRRQGEDYGYTF	TGTGCCAGTAGGAGACAGGGGGAAGACTATGGCTACACCTTC
TRBV3-1/TRBV3-2	TRBJ2-1	.	TRBD2	CASSQGLAGGPYEQFF	TGTGCCAGCAGCCAGGGACTAGCGGGAGGGCCATATGAGCAGTTCTTC
TRBV5-1	TRBJ2-5	.	.	CASSFGGQGETQYF	TGCGCCAGCAGCTTCGGGGGGCAGGGTGAGACCCAGTACTTC
TRBV3-1/TRBV3-2	TRBJ1-1	.	TRBD1	CASSRGTGNMNTEAFF	TGTGCCAGCAGCCGCGGGACAGGGAACATGAACACTGAAGCTTTCTTT
TRBV19	TRBJ1-1	.	.	CASTRNTEAFF	TGTGCCAGTACCAGGAACACTGAAGCTTTCTTT
TRBV12-3/TRBV12-4	TRBJ2-1	few	.	CASSPPNYNEQFF	TGTGCCAGCAGCCCTCCTAATTACAATGAGCAGTTCTTC
TRBV7-2	TRBJ1-4	.	.	CASSQGGRTNEKLFF	TGTGCCAGCAGCCAGGGAGGGAGAACTAATGAAAAACTGTTTTTT
TRBV18	TRBJ1-4	.	.	CASSANFGQNEKLFF	TGTGCCAGCTCAGCCAATTTCGGACAGAATGAAAAACTGTTTTTT
TRBV4-3	TRBJ1-2	.	TRBD1	CASSSQDRVYGYTF	TGCGCCAGCAGCTCTCAGGACAGGGTCTATGGCTACACCTTC
TRBV13	TRBJ2-7	.	TRBD2	CASSPAGVLHEQYF	TGTGCCAGCAGCCCCGCGGGGGTCCTACACGAGCAGTACTTC
TRBV29-1	TRBJ2-3	.	.	CSVSQGPSTDTQYF	TGCAGCGTTTCCCAGGGGCCCAGCACAGATACGCAGTATTTT
TRBV6-2/TRBV6-3	TRBJ2-1	.	TRBD2	CASSYSKTSGGPSSYNEQFF	TGTGCCAGCAGTTACTCGAAGACTAGCGGGGGTCCGAGCTCCTACAATGAGCAGTTCTTC
TRBV7-9	TRBJ1-4	.	.	CASSLAGQGSHEKLFF	TGTGCCAGCAGCTTAGCAGGGCAGGGTAGTCATGAAAAACTGTTTTTT
TRBV11-3	TRBJ2-5	.	.	CASSLASQGGGETQYF	TGTGCCAGCAGCTTAGCCTCACAGGGAGGGGGAGAGACCCAGTACTTC
TRBV19	TRBJ2-7	.	TRBD2	CASSTPGGTPGYEQYF	TGTGCCAGTAGTACGCCGGGAGGGACCCCAGGCTACGAGCAGTACTTC
TRBV19	TRBJ1-1	.	.	CASSLSSNTEAFF	TGTGCCAGTAGCCTATCATCGAACACTGAAGCTTTCTTT
TRBV21-1	TRBJ2-3	.	.	CASSKETGQLVDTQYF	TGTGCCAGCAGCAAAGAGACAGGGCAATTGGTGGATACGCAGTATTTT
TRBV9	TRBJ2-7	once	.	CASSPREIHYEQYF	TGTGCCAGCAGCCCCCGGGAAATCCACTACGAGCAGTACTTC
TRBV2	TRBJ1-4	.	.	CASSPRRTPAVGEKLFF	TGTGCCAGCAGTCCACGCAGGACACCCGCCGTGGGGGAAAAACTGTTTTTT
TRBV5-1	TRBJ2-7	.	TRBD1	CASRIATGTGPYEQYF	TGCGCCAGCAGGATCGCTACCGGGACAGGGCCCTACGAGCAGTACTTC
TRBV6-5	TRBJ2-7	many	.	CASSYRGNGEQYF	TGTGCCAGCAGTTACCGGGGTAACGGCGAGCAGTACTTC
TRBV15	TRBJ1-5	once	.	CATSRTRSGGTANQPQHF	TGTGCCACCAGCAGAACCAGATCAGGTGGGACTGCTAATCAGCCCCAGCATTTT
TRBV6-1	TRBJ2-3	.	TRBD2	CASSAGLAGGPDTQYF	TGTGCCAGCAGTGCTGGACTAGCGGGGGGGCCAGATACGCAGTATTTT
TRBV19	TRBJ1-1	.	.	CASSITGGNTEAFF	TGTGCCAGTAGTATAACAGGTGGGAACACTGAAGCTTTCTTT
TRBV7-6	TRBJ2-1	.	TRBD2	CASSLGITSGGAAEQFF	TGTGCCAGCAGCTTAGGGATCACTAGCGGGGGGGCCGCTGAGCAGTTCTTC
TRBV9	TRBJ2-5	.	TRBD1	CASSPRTGGGETQYF	TGTGCCAGCAGCCCTAGGACAGGGGGCGGGGAGACCCAGTACTTC
TRBV24-1	TRBJ2-3	.	.	CATSEPPAGISTDTQYF	TGTGCCACCAGTGAGCCACCCGCAGGGATTAGCACAGATACGCAGTATTTT
TRBV7-3	TRBJ2-6	.	TRBD1	CASSLEGGLGANVLTF	TGTGCCAGCAGCCTCGAAGGGGGCCTCGGGGCCAACGTCCTGACTTTC